Reported below is one T cell receptor (beta chain). The record originates from a study of blood T cell repertoires in COVID-19. About the research overall: In each case, the material was cDNA or gDNA derived from T cells, B-cell-depleted T cells, or PBMCs.

Deletions cut 4 bases from V and 6 bases from J, with 19 bases between. CDR3 size: 16 residues. CDR1 is KGHDR, CDR2 SFDVKD, per germline. Here immunoSEQ multiplex PCR was the method, and the copy in TCRdb shows in-frame clones only, minus some. The sample lists 200,000 to 250,000 clones, 83% seen once, with about 4.6% in the top ten. This receptor was taken from a woman in her 50s who had been exposed to COVID-19. The chain has TRBV24-1 and TRBJ2-3, with D perhaps matching TRBD2 (5 bases). The material sequenced was PBMCs or T cells enriched from blood (not recorded which). The CDR3 nucleotides read TGTGCCACCAGTGACCCGAGCGGACGGGCGAGGGATACGCAGTATTTT. This encodes CATSDPSGRARDTQYF.